This T cell receptor (beta chain) is drawn from a study of blood T cell repertoires in COVID-19. Study information: From the United States, Italy and Spain came samples of acute and convalescent COVID-19. T cells, B-cell-depleted T cells, or PBMCs supplied cDNA or gDNA.

V lost 4 bases to trimming and J lost 9 bases; unmatched junction nucleotides: 13. Germline assignment: CDR1 SGHAT and CDR2 FQNNGV. CDR3 length equals 16 residues. In the authors' methods: Reference gene primer amplification gave estimated nucleated cell counts. This table comes from immunoSEQ multiplex PCR, and its TCRdb copy is limited to in-frame clones, with some not included. V and J calls and clone size come straight from that table; D and trimming were deduced from the DNA. The profile shows 200,000 to 300,000 clones, approximately 80% of them singletons. The chain employs TRBV11-2 and TRBJ2-7; TRBD2 matches 12 bases. The clonotype was recovered from a woman aged 55-69 years with active or convalescent COVID-19. The sequenced sample was peripheral blood. CDR3 nucleotides: TGTGCCAGCAGCTCAATCCACCCATCGGGACTAGCGGGGCAGTACTTC. Translation gives CASSSIHPSGLAGQYF.